Following are 20 T cell receptor beta chains from one sample sequenced in a study of T cell responses to AZD1222 COVID-19 vaccine. Data came from immunoSEQ multiplex PCR; TCRdb stores just in-frame clones and leaves some out. The table records tens of thousands of clones, 88% of them present only once. The material sequenced was peripheral blood, taken on day 0 of MenACWY control vaccination. The receptor set was obtained from an adult in good health.

V usage is TRBV30 and J usage is TRBJ1-5, with TRBD1 matching over 8 bases. The germline V gene has CDR1 GTSNPN and CDR2 SVGIG (reference sequence). With 7 bases clipped from V and 6 bases from J, the junction kept 8 bases outside the gene matches. CDR3 length: 13 amino acids. The CDR3 DNA is TGTGCCTATTCTCAGGGGGCTGGTCAGCCCCAGCATTTT. Its translation is CAYSQGAGQPQHF. The full variable domain, in which reference TRBV30 and TRBJ1-5 provide the parts outside the CDR3, is SQTIHQWPATLVQPVGSPLSLECTVEGTSNPNLYWYRQAAGRGLQLLFYSVGIGQISSEVPQNLSASRPQDRQFILSSKKLLLSDSGFYLCAYSQGAGQPQHFGDGTRLSIL.

The rearrangement links TRBV19 to TRBJ1-5, with D possibly matching TRBD1 (6 bases). CDR1 is LNHDA and CDR2 is SQIVND in the germline V gene (reference sequence). Trimming removed 4 bases from V and 5 bases from J, with 18 bases in between. This CDR3 region has 16 residues. CDR3 amino acids: CASSTTGTSYYQPQHF. The CDR3 DNA follows: TGTGCCAGTAGTACAACCGGGACAAGTTATTATCAGCCCCAGCATTTT.

The V and J genes are TRBV6-5 and TRBJ1-5; 9 bases align to TRBD1. V was pared by 6 bases and J by 7 bases, with 7 bases of the junction left unmatched. The V gene's germline CDR1 is MNHEY and CDR2 SVGAGI. The CDR3 extends over 14 amino acids. CDR3 region: CASRGRQGEQPQHF. In DNA form, the CDR3 reads TGTGCCAGCAGGGGGAGACAGGGGGAGCAGCCCCAGCATTTT.

The CDR3 spells CASSYSMVQPQHF. The CDR3 DNA follows: TGTGCCAGCAGTTACTCGATGGTTCAGCCCCAGCATTTT. The chain carries TRBV6-2 or TRBV6-3 and TRBJ1-5; D not certain. Per germline, CDR1 MNHEY and CDR2 SVGEGT. Trimming pared 0 bases from V and 6 bases from J, leaving 6 bases between. The CDR3 consists of 13 residues.

The rearrangement uses TRBV5-3 and TRBJ1-2; 7 bases map to TRBD1. TRBV5-3 is sorted into the ORF group, with uncertain function. V shed 4 bases, J shed 2 bases, and the junction held 11 bases outside the gene matches. The CDR3 extends over 16 amino acids. The CDR3 region is CARSTLGTVRNYGYTF. CDR3 nucleotides: TGTGCCAGAAGCACCCTGGGGACAGTCCGGAACTATGGCTACACCTTC.

J is TRBJ1-1 and V is TRBV6-5, with D possibly being TRBD1 (6 bases). The CDR3 is 15 residues long. Germline loops: CDR1 MNHEY, CDR2 SVGAGI. V shed 6 bases and J shed 5 bases, with 19 bases lying between them. CDR3 sequence: CASSYEGGVGTEAFF. The DNA for the CDR3 is TGTGCCAGCAGCTACGAGGGGGGAGTTGGGACTGAAGCTTTCTTT.

The V gene is TRBV11-2, the J gene TRBJ2-1; TRBD1 aligns across 7 bases. V lost 4 bases to trimming and J lost 4 bases; unmatched junction nucleotides: 7. The germline gives CDR1 SGHAT, CDR2 FQNNGV. CDR3 size: 15 residues. This CDR3 is CASSSNRGGYNEQFF. CDR3 nucleotides: TGTGCCAGCAGCTCGAACAGGGGTGGATACAATGAGCAGTTCTTC.

The chain carries TRBV6-5 and TRBJ1-1; no firm D call. Germline V gene data show CDR1 as MNHEY and CDR2 as SVGAGI. Trimming removed 2 bases from V and 7 bases from J, with 11 bases in between. The CDR3 is made up of 13 amino acids. This CDR3 is CASSYVTGYEAFF. The CDR3, as DNA: TGTGCCAGCAGTTACGTAACGGGCTATGAAGCTTTCTTT.

Here the CDR3 reads CASRQPMNTEAFF. In DNA form, the CDR3 reads TGTGCCAGTAGACAGCCCATGAACACTGAAGCTTTCTTT. The chain has TRBV6-5 and TRBJ1-1, with D possibly TRBD1 on 5 matching bases. Per germline, CDR1 MNHEY and CDR2 SVGAGI. This CDR3 has 13 residues. V lost 9 bases, J lost 0 bases, and 11 bases lay in between.

CDR3 amino acids: CASSFGQETQYF. CDR3 nucleotide sequence: TGTGCCAGCAGCTTCGGACAGGAGACCCAGTACTTC. V gene TRBV7-9 combines with J gene TRBJ2-5, with D perhaps matching TRBD1 (6 bases). Trimming stripped 3 bases from V and 5 bases from J, with 7 bases between. The CDR3 runs to 12 residues. Germline V CDR1 and CDR2: SEHNR, FQNEAQ (reference sequence).

The genes are TRBV7-2 and TRBJ2-4; D is perhaps TRBD1 (5 bases). V gave up 1 base and J gave up 7 bases, with 8 bases separating them. This CDR3 spans 13 amino acids. The germline CDR1 and CDR2 sequences are SGHTA and FQGNSA. CDR3 loop: CASSLGRQNIQYF. CDR3 bases: TGTGCCAGCAGCTTAGGTCGACAGAACATTCAGTACTTC. Complete variable domain (other parts from reference TRBV7-2 and TRBJ2-4): GAGVSQSPSNKVTEKGKDVELRCDPISGHTALYWYRQSLGQGLEFLIYFQGNSAPDKSGLPSDRFSAERTGGSVSTLTIQRTQQEDSAVYLCASSLGRQNIQYFGAGTRLSVL.

The chain is built from TRBV21-1 and TRBJ1-4; whether TRBD1, the table's D call, matches the DNA was not checked. TRBV21-1 is designated a pseudogene. This CDR3 comprises 14 residues. The CDR3 DNA sequence: TGTGCCAGCAGCCCTCCCCGGGACATTGGTGAACTGTTTTTT. Its translation is CASSPPRDIGELFF.

V is TRBV12-3 or TRBV12-4 and J is TRBJ1-4; 8 nucleotides match TRBD1. The CDR3 has 13 residues. Trimming removed 7 bases from V and 8 bases from J; junction bases left unmatched: 6. As DNA, the CDR3 is TGTGCCAGCAACAGGGGGAGGGTGGAAAAACTGTTTTTT. Its protein product is CASNRGRVEKLFF.

The CDR3 here is CAWNKDRDYGYTF. The CDR3 nucleotides are TGTGCCTGGAATAAGGACAGGGACTATGGCTACACCTTC. The rearrangement links TRBV30 to TRBJ1-2; 8 nucleotides match TRBD1. The CDR3 is 13 residues long. Germline lookup yields CDR1 GTSNPN and CDR2 SVGIG (reference sequence). The junction had 4 bases not matched to a gene; V was cut back by 4 bases and J by 3 bases.

The rearrangement links TRBV6-5 to TRBJ1-1, with 7 bases matching TRBD1. From germline, CDR1 is MNHEY and CDR2 SVGAGI. The length of the CDR3 is 14 residues. V trimming: 6 bases; J trimming: 1 base; junction bases outside the gene matches: 5. The CDR3 reads CASRGGDRNTEAFF. In DNA, the CDR3 is TGTGCCAGCAGGGGGGGGGACAGGAACACTGAAGCTTTCTTT.

This clone occurred a few times. The rearrangement uses TRBV28 and TRBJ2-1; D possibly matches TRBD1 or TRBD2 (6 bases each). The CDR3 spans 17 residues. Deletions cut 5 bases from V and 7 bases from J, with 24 bases between. Germline CDR1 is MDHEN and CDR2 is SYDVKM. The CDR3: CASSPHIQGLLRNEQFF. The CDR3 DNA reads as TGTGCCAGCAGTCCACATATACAGGGACTTTTGAGAAATGAGCAGTTCTTC.

V usage is TRBV7-2 and J usage is TRBJ1-4; D is unclear. Trimming stripped 0 bases from V and 5 bases from J, with 7 bases between. The V gene's germline CDR1 is SGHTA and CDR2 FQGNSA. The CDR3 is 14 residues long. CDR3 loop: CASSLAGLNEKLFF. DNA for the CDR3: TGTGCCAGCAGCTTAGCTGGGTTGAATGAAAAACTGTTTTTT.

The chain has TRBV6-2 or TRBV6-3 and TRBJ2-2; 11 bases map to TRBD1. There are 18 residues in the CDR3. Losses at the gene ends were 3 bases for V and 5 bases for J; bases not matched to a gene: 11. Germline V CDR1 and CDR2: MNHEY, SVGEGT. CDR3 bases: TGTGCCAGCAGTTATGGGGGCCGGACAGGGGGCTTGACCGGGGAGCTGTTTTTT. This translates into CASSYGGRTGGLTGELFF.

The chain carries TRBV7-8 and TRBJ1-2; D is ambiguous. This CDR3 is 15 amino acids long. The V end was cut by 4 bases, the J end by 1 base, with 13 bases between. CDR1 is SGHVS, CDR2 FQNEAQ, per germline. The chain's CDR3 is CASSSIQHHNYGYTF. The CDR3 DNA reads TGTGCCAGCAGCTCCATCCAACACCATAACTATGGCTACACCTTC.

CDR3 bases: TGTGCCAGCAGCTTGGGTGGGACGGACCAAGAGACCCAGTACTTC. This codes for CASSLGGTDQETQYF. This chain links TRBV7-7 with TRBJ2-5; D may match TRBD1 or TRBD2 (5 bases each). The CDR3 sequence is 15 residues long. Germline loops: CDR1 SSHAT, CDR2 FNYEAQ (reference sequence). Trimming pared 3 bases from V and 0 bases from J, leaving 11 bases between.